The 22 T cell receptor beta chains presented below share a single source sample, sequenced in a study of identical twins. TCRdb fed the 5' RACE reads into MiXCR, producing one record per CDR3 protein. The sample includes more than 400,000 distinct CDR3 sequences, roughly 15% of them seen just once. Another study also made use of these data, one on yellow fever vaccine responses in identical twins.

The sequenced material came from CD4+ T cells sorted from blood. The receptors were gathered from a woman younger than 30 in good health.

The genes are TRBV5-1 and TRBJ2-2; D may be TRBD1 (6 bases). V lost 3 bases, J lost 16 bases, and 22 bases lay in between. Germline V gives CDR1 SGHRS, CDR2 YFSETQ. This CDR3 region has 14 residues. The CDR3 region has the DNA TGCGCCAGCAGCTCCTCCGGGACACAATCTCCGGGGTTTTTT. It codes for CASSSSGTQSPGFF.

The chain links TRBV2 to TRBJ2-2, with a weak D call TRBD2 (5 bases). Trimming cost V 5 bases and J 6 bases, with 16 bases left between them. Germline-derived CDR1 and CDR2 are SNHLY and FYNNEI. The CDR3 loop spans 15 amino acids. CDR3 sequence (DNA): TGTGCCAGCAGTAGGGAGACTACCCGGGCCGGGGAGCTGTTTTTT. Translating it yields CASSRETTRAGELFF.

This rearrangement joins TRBV20-1 to TRBJ2-4; 11 bases agree with TRBD2. The ends lost 3 bases at V and 1 base at J; junction bases unmatched: 5. CDR3 length: 16 amino acids. Germline CDR1 is DFQATT and CDR2 is SNEGSKA (reference sequence). The CDR3 sequence is CSAREGTSGAKNIQYF. The CDR3 region has the DNA TGCAGTGCTAGGGAAGGGACTAGCGGTGCCAAAAACATTCAGTACTTC.

V gene TRBV20-1 combines with J gene TRBJ2-5; D is unresolved. Trimming cost V 3 bases and J 4 bases, with 9 bases left between them. Looked up from germline, CDR1 is DFQATT and CDR2 is SNEGSKA (reference sequence). There are 12 residues in the CDR3. The CDR3 sequence is CSASQLGETQYF. The CDR3 nucleotides read TGCAGTGCTAGTCAGCTAGGAGAGACCCAGTACTTC.

V usage is TRBV24-1 and J usage is TRBJ2-1; D possibly corresponds to TRBD2 (5 bases). The V end lost 9 bases, the J end lost 4 bases, and 15 bases lay between the germline ends. The germline V gene encodes CDR1 KGHDR and CDR2 SFDVKD. This CDR3 spans 14 amino acids. The CDR3: CATHRGLPYNEQFF. In DNA, the CDR3 is TGTGCCACCCACCGCGGACTCCCTTACAATGAGCAGTTCTTC.

The V and J genes are TRBV7-2 and TRBJ1-1; TRBD1 is a possible D gene (6 bases). With 0 bases removed from V and 4 bases from J, the gap between germline ends came to 12 bases. The CDR3 spans 15 residues. Germline CDR1 SGHTA, CDR2 FQGNSA. The CDR3 loop is CASSLAAGVTTEAFF. The CDR3 nucleotides read TGTGCCAGCAGCTTAGCGGCAGGGGTGACCACTGAAGCTTTCTTT. The full variable domain, its missing parts supplied by reference TRBV7-2 and TRBJ1-1, is GAGVSQSPSNKVTEKGKDVELRCDPISGHTALYWYRQSLGQGLEFLIYFQGNSAPDKSGLPSDRFSAERTGGSVSTLTIQRTQQEDSAVYLCASSLAAGVTTEAFFGQGTRLTVV.

This clonotype was counted between two and nine times. This rearrangement joins TRBV15 to TRBJ1-1; 9 bases align to TRBD1. Germline trimming cut 2 bases from V and 4 bases from J; bases unmatched to any gene: 8. Germline V lookup: CDR1 LNHNV, CDR2 YYDKDF (reference sequence). This CDR3 is 16 amino acids long. This CDR3 is CATSRHRTGAGTEAFF. CDR3 nucleotide sequence: TGTGCCACCAGCAGACACCGGACAGGGGCGGGCACTGAAGCTTTCTTT.

The chain carries TRBV12-3 or TRBV12-4 and TRBJ2-5; D is undetermined. The germline V and J ends were trimmed by 5 bases and 5 bases, with 21 bases remaining between them. The CDR3 loop spans 16 amino acids. As DNA, the CDR3 is TGTGCCAGCAGTCTTACGACTCGGTCAAGGCGGGAGACCCAGTACTTC. It encodes CASSLTTRSRRETQYF.

This clonotype was seen more than once but under ten times. The J gene is TRBJ2-5, the V gene TRBV20-1; 13 bases fit TRBD2. V gave up 5 bases and J gave up 2 bases; unmatched junction bases: 5. The CDR3 runs to 15 residues. Germline V lookup: CDR1 DFQATT, CDR2 SNEGSKA (reference sequence). The CDR3 loop is CSAGTSGTQQETQYF. CDR3 coding DNA: TGCAGTGCTGGGACTAGCGGGACTCAACAAGAGACCCAGTACTTC.

This clonotype was recorded many times. The rearrangement links TRBV29-1 to TRBJ2-1; TRBD1 or TRBD2 may be the D gene (6 bases each). This CDR3 has 14 residues. CDR1 and CDR2 from the germline V gene are SQVTM and ANQGSEA. The V gene lost 4 bases and the J gene lost 2 bases, with 12 bases spanning the gap. For the CDR3, the DNA is TGCAGCGTTGTTTGGGGGGACACCTACAATGAGCAGTTCTTC. Translating it yields CSVVWGDTYNEQFF.

The rearrangement links TRBV10-2 to TRBJ2-1; 8 positions agree with TRBD2. Germline trimming cut 7 bases from V and 4 bases from J; bases unmatched to any gene: 6. CDR3 length: 14 residues. Germline loops: CDR1 WSHSY, CDR2 SAAADI. CDR3 protein: CASTRAGEYNEQFF. The CDR3 nucleotides read TGCGCCAGCACTCGAGCGGGAGAGTACAATGAGCAGTTCTTC.

The CDR3 DNA sequence: TGCGCCAGCAGCCTCAGCGGGGGGGCGATTGTGGATACGCAGTATTTT. Residues: CASSLSGGAIVDTQYF. This chain uses TRBV5-1 with TRBJ2-3, with TRBD2 matching over 10 bases. From germline, CDR1 is SGHRS and CDR2 YFSETQ. The CDR3 has 16 amino acids. V was clipped by 4 bases and J by 6 bases; unmatched bases: 11.

This clonotype was detected ten times or more. One end of the junction does not line up with germline, which may come from a read error. The J gene is TRBJ1-2, the V gene TRBV12-3 or TRBV12-4; D call uncertain. The CDR3 extends over 12 amino acids. In DNA form, the CDR3 reads TGTGCCAGCAGCTTAGAGGACTATGGCTACACCTTC. Its protein is CASSLEDYGYTF.

The chain employs TRBV3-1 and TRBJ2-5; the D is unclear. V lost 2 bases, J lost 5 bases, and 9 bases lay in between. The CDR3 consists of 13 residues. CDR1 and CDR2 from the germline V gene are LGHDT and YNNKEL (reference sequence). The CDR3 region has the DNA TGTGCCAGCAGCCAAATCGGGCGGGAGACCCAGTACTTC. Protein: CASSQIGRETQYF.

The sample holds a few counts of this clonotype. The chain couples TRBV11-2 to TRBJ2-1, with D perhaps TRBD2 (6 bases). Trimming took 4 bases from V and 5 from J, leaving 12 bases between them. This CDR3 spans 14 amino acids. CDR1 is SGHAT and CDR2 is FQNNGV in the germline V gene. The CDR3 coding sequence is TGTGCCAGCAGCTCCCTCCGGGGGAACAATGAGCAGTTCTTC. Protein sequence: CASSSLRGNNEQFF. Variable domain in full (rest from reference TRBV11-2 and TRBJ2-1): EAGVAQSPRYKIIEKRQSVAFWCNPISGHATLYWYQQILGQGPKLLIQFQNNGVVDDSQLPKDRFSAERLKGVDSTLKIQPAKLEDSAVYLCASSSLRGNNEQFFGPGTRLTVL.

This chain connects TRBV6-1 to TRBJ2-7; 9 positions match TRBD2. The CDR3 sequence is 15 residues long. CDR1 and CDR2 (germline): MNHNS, SASEGT. J was trimmed by 1 base and V by 7 bases; bases with no gene match: 8. CDR3 protein: CASTSLLAGSYEQYF. The CDR3 coding sequence is TGTGCCAGCACATCTCTCCTAGCGGGATCCTACGAGCAGTACTTC.

The sample holds a few counts of this clonotype. This chain joins TRBV5-1 and TRBJ1-4; 7 nucleotides match TRBD1. The CDR3 runs 15 residues. Per germline, CDR1 SGHRS and CDR2 YFSETQ. J was trimmed by 11 bases and V by 3 bases; bases with no gene match: 13. This chain's CDR3 is CASSSIDPGQPKLFF. CDR3 sequence (DNA): TGCGCCAGCAGCTCGATCGATCCGGGACAGCCCAAACTGTTTTTT.

The chain combines TRBV7-6 with TRBJ2-4, with 7 bases fitting TRBD1. Germline CDR1 is SGHVS and CDR2 is FNYEAQ. V shed 3 bases and J 7 bases; nucleotides not matched to a gene: 3. This CDR3 contains 13 residues. The CDR3 is CASSLGDSNIQYF. The CDR3 DNA sequence: TGTGCCAGCAGCTTGGGGGACAGCAACATTCAGTACTTC.

The chain recombines TRBV4-1 with TRBJ2-2, with a weak D call TRBD2 (6 bases). Trimming took off 0 bases at V and 4 bases at J, with 6 bases between the two ends. This CDR3 contains 14 residues. CDR1 MGHRA and CDR2 YSYEKL come from the germline V gene. The CDR3 here is CASSQELATGELFF. The DNA of the CDR3 is TGCGCCAGCAGCCAAGAACTAGCCACCGGGGAGCTGTTTTTT.

The chain employs TRBV11-2 and TRBJ2-1; 11 bases agree with TRBD2. V was clipped by 3 bases and J by 6 bases; unmatched bases: 4. Germline V CDR1 and CDR2: SGHAT, FQNNGV. This CDR3 has 15 amino acids. The CDR3, as DNA: TGTGCCAGCAGCTTCCTAGCGGGAGGCCCCAATGAGCAGTTCTTC. Protein sequence: CASSFLAGGPNEQFF.

This clonotype was observed a few times. V gene TRBV28 combines with J gene TRBJ2-3; D is possibly TRBD2 (5 bases). V was pared by 3 bases and J by 8 bases, with 18 bases between. The CDR3 has 15 amino acids. Germline CDR1 reads MDHEN; CDR2 reads SYDVKM. The CDR3 DNA sequence: TGTGCCAGCAGTTTCTTTACCCTTTTGGCGGGTACGCAGTATTTT. It codes for CASSFFTLLAGTQYF. Looking up the rest from reference TRBV28 and TRBJ2-3 gives the full variable domain: DVKVTQSSRYLVKRTGEKVFLECVQDMDHENMFWYRQDPGLGLRLIYFSYDVKMKEKGDIPEGYSVSREKKERFSLILESASTNQTSMYLCASSFFTLLAGTQYFGPGTRLTVL.

This clonotype has only a few counts. This chain connects TRBV14 to TRBJ1-2; possibly TRBD1 for D (5 bases). There are 12 residues in the CDR3. Germline values: CDR1 SGHDN, CDR2 FVKESK. Trimming cost V 3 bases and J 11 bases, with 13 bases left between them. The CDR3 bases are TGTGCCAGCAGCCAGGTCGGGGGAGGATACACCTTC. Amino acid sequence: CASSQVGGGYTF.